Included here is one T cell receptor beta chain sequence, with context. CDR3 length: 15 amino acids. CDR1 MDHEN and CDR2 SYDVKM come from the germline V gene. Trimming at V came to 4 bases and at J to 3 bases, leaving 5 bases not matched to a gene. The data were produced by immunoSEQ multiplex PCR, yet TCRdb's version contains in-frame clones alone and is incomplete. The sample lists around 84,000 clones, 90% to 95% occurring once. These data originate in a study of T cell changes during pregnancy in multiple sclerosis. The gene calls are TRBV28 and TRBJ2-7; TRBD1 matches at 11 bases. This specimen was peripheral blood, taken in the second trimester of pregnancy. The sequence was collected from a female donor in good health, enrolled as a control in a pregnancy study. This CDR3 is CASSSPGTGGYEQYF. In DNA, the CDR3 is TGTGCCAGCAGTTCTCCCGGGACAGGGGGCTACGAGCAGTACTTC.